What follows is one T cell receptor (beta chain) and its context. Its matching antigen is unknown. The entry originates in a study of T cell repertoires in cytomegalovirus infection. With 1 base removed from V and 2 bases from J, the gap between germline ends came to 6 bases. The CDR3 runs 12 residues. Germline V gives CDR1 GTSNPN, CDR2 SVGIG (reference sequence). From the reads, TCRdb called clonotypes with MiXCR, one entry per CDR3 protein. The table has about 340,000 distinct CDR3 sequences, approximately 32% seen once. Sequencing was performed on cultured PBMCs, taken from culture after CMV antigen stimulation. The V call is TRBV30, the J call TRBJ2-7; D is ambiguous. This clonotype was sampled from a human donor in good health (CMV status not recorded). Some clones in this sample may be carry-over from other donors' samples. DNA for the CDR3: TGTGCCTGGAGTGCTTCAGCCTACGAGCAGTACTTC. Translated: CAWSASAYEQYF.